The 5 T cell receptor beta chains below all came from one sample that was sequenced in a study of human CD8 memory T cell subsets. UMI-labeled 5' RACE was used to make TCR beta libraries. Following a re-call of the 5' RACE reads, TCRdb has one entry per CDR3 protein and lacks DNA. This sample's table reports 7,000 to 7,500 distinct CDR3 sequences. The sample comprised CD8+ T cells from PBMCs. Source of these receptors: a human donor in good health.

The rearrangement uses TRBV19 and TRBJ1-1; TCRdb designates TRBD1, a call that cannot be tested without DNA. The CDR3 is made up of 15 amino acids. Germline-derived CDR1 and CDR2 are LNHDA and SQIVND (reference sequence). Here the CDR3 reads CASRPGAPMNTEAFF.

The J gene is TRBJ1-5, the V gene TRBV5-1; the TRBD1 assignment by TCRdb is unverifiable without DNA. The CDR3 is 15 amino acids. CDR1 is SGHRS, CDR2 YFSETQ, per germline. CDR3 residues: CASSPGTGINQPQHF.

The CDR3 loop reads CASSPPTGNPGYTF. The rearrangement uses TRBV5-5 and TRBJ1-2; TCRdb selects TRBD1, and the lack of DNA leaves this call unchecked. The V gene's germline CDR1 is SGHKS and CDR2 YYEKEE (reference sequence). The CDR3 length is 14 residues.

The chain couples TRBV27 to TRBJ1-1; lacking DNA, the TRBD1 call made by TCRdb goes unchecked. CDR1 is MNHEY, CDR2 SMNVEV, per germline (reference sequence). The CDR3 covers 16 residues. The CDR3 here is CASSSEDRGPGTEAFF.

The chain links TRBV9 to TRBJ2-5; TCRdb's D gene call, TRBD1, goes unchecked for lack of DNA. The CDR3 runs 13 residues. In germline, CDR1 is SGDLS, CDR2 YYNGEE. CDR3 residues: CASSPPGAETQYF. The full variable domain, with the rest looked up from reference TRBV9 and TRBJ2-5, is DSGVTQTPKHLITATGQRVTLRCSPRSGDLSVYWYQQSLDQGLQFLIQYYNGEERAKGNILERFSAQQFPDLHSELNLSSLELGDSALYFCASSPPGAETQYFGPGTRLLVL.